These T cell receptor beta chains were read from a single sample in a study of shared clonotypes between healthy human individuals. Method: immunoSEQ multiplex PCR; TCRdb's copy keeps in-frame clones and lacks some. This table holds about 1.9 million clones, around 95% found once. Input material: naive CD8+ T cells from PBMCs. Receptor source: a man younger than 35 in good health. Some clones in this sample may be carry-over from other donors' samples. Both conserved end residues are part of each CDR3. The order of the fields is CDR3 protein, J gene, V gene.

cdr3_aa: CASSLSGGGGTEAFF
j_call: TRBJ1-1
v_call: TRBV7-3

cdr3_aa: CASSTGFNYGYTF
j_call: TRBJ1-2
v_call: TRBV9

cdr3_aa: CASTRPGTGVGTEAFF
j_call: TRBJ1-1
v_call: TRBV19

cdr3_aa: CASSVAGGPNTQYF
j_call: TRBJ2-3
v_call: TRBV2

cdr3_aa: CASSMGRLNTEAFF
j_call: TRBJ1-1
v_call: TRBV19

cdr3_aa: CASSLGMDRATYEQYF
j_call: TRBJ2-7
v_call: TRBV7-8

cdr3_aa: CASRVGLAITGELFF
j_call: TRBJ2-2
v_call: TRBV6-1

cdr3_aa: CASSLGLRGQPQHF
j_call: TRBJ1-5
v_call: TRBV19

cdr3_aa: CASSVTTYEQYF
j_call: TRBJ2-7
v_call: TRBV5-5

cdr3_aa: CASTRGTTETDTQYF
j_call: TRBJ2-3
v_call: TRBV9

cdr3_aa: CASSLRGNEQYF
j_call: TRBJ2-7
v_call: TRBV19

cdr3_aa: CASSQGDRWADTQYF
j_call: TRBJ2-3
v_call: TRBV4-3

cdr3_aa: CASSLRLDYGYTF
j_call: TRBJ1-2
v_call: TRBV7-9

cdr3_aa: CASSSGSSREQYF
j_call: TRBJ2-7
v_call: TRBV5-6

cdr3_aa: CASSHRSSGINEQFF
j_call: TRBJ2-1
v_call: TRBV10-2

cdr3_aa: CASSRTVNTEAFF
j_call: TRBJ1-1
v_call: TRBV27

cdr3_aa: CASSQSQLLEQYF
j_call: TRBJ2-7
v_call: TRBV14

cdr3_aa: CASSLSRGQPQHF
j_call: TRBJ1-5
v_call: TRBV5-6

cdr3_aa: CASRPMFARETQYF
j_call: TRBJ2-5
v_call: TRBV7-2

cdr3_aa: CASSDGTSNTGELFF
j_call: TRBJ2-2
v_call: TRBV9

cdr3_aa: CASSSRAFLYNEQFF
j_call: TRBJ2-1
v_call: TRBV5-6

cdr3_aa: CAISESVANYGYTF
j_call: TRBJ1-2
v_call: TRBV10-3

cdr3_aa: CASSLLTDPNEKLFF
j_call: TRBJ1-4
v_call: TRBV7-9

cdr3_aa: CASRLADSGANVLTF
j_call: TRBJ2-6
v_call: TRBV5-1

cdr3_aa: CASSPRDTSNYGYTF
j_call: TRBJ1-2
v_call: TRBV7-9

cdr3_aa: CASTILAGGRNEQFF
j_call: TRBJ2-1
v_call: TRBV7-2

cdr3_aa: CASSPVGSGLGYTF
j_call: TRBJ1-2
v_call: TRBV5-6

cdr3_aa: CASGPLTGEAFF
j_call: TRBJ1-1
v_call: TRBV12-5

cdr3_aa: CASGQGDTDTQYF
j_call: TRBJ2-3
v_call: TRBV28

cdr3_aa: CASSISQLNTEAFF
j_call: TRBJ1-1
v_call: TRBV25-1

cdr3_aa: CASSQRGYSTDTQYF
j_call: TRBJ2-3
v_call: TRBV6-4

cdr3_aa: CASSPLAGGHSSYEQYF
j_call: TRBJ2-7
v_call: TRBV5-6

cdr3_aa: CASSLWVMGEQYF
j_call: TRBJ2-7
v_call: TRBV27

cdr3_aa: CASSLSRGPGEQYF
j_call: TRBJ2-7
v_call: TRBV27

cdr3_aa: CASSLYAEETQYF
j_call: TRBJ2-5
v_call: TRBV7-7

cdr3_aa: CASGYIGTQYF
j_call: TRBJ2-5
v_call: TRBV7-2

cdr3_aa: CASSQEYGSIDEQYF
j_call: TRBJ2-7
v_call: TRBV4-3

cdr3_aa: CASSYEGNEQFF
j_call: TRBJ2-1
v_call: TRBV6-5

cdr3_aa: CASSPGASGNYEQYF
j_call: TRBJ2-7
v_call: TRBV9

cdr3_aa: CASSDKGTGNSDTQYF
j_call: TRBJ2-3
v_call: TRBV7-3

cdr3_aa: CASSFRVSPHEKLFF
j_call: TRBJ1-4
v_call: TRBV28

cdr3_aa: CASSEGSEKTGELFF
j_call: TRBJ2-2
v_call: TRBV10-1

cdr3_aa: CASSPLVSPWNEQFF
j_call: TRBJ2-1
v_call: TRBV14

cdr3_aa: CASSLSSGSYNEQFF
j_call: TRBJ2-1
v_call: TRBV27

cdr3_aa: CAWSVGFGSSYNEQFF
j_call: TRBJ2-1
v_call: TRBV30